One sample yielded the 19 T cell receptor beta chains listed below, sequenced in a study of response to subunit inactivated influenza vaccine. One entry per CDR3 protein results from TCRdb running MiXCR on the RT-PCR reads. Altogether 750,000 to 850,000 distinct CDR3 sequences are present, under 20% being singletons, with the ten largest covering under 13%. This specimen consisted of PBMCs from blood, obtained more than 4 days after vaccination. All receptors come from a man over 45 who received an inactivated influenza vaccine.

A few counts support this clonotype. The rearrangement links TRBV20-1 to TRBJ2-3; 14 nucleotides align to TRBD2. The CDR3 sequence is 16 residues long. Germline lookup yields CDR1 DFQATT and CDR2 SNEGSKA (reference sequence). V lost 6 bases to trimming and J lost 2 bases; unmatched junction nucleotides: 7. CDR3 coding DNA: TGCAGTGCCGATGGGACTAGCGGGGGAGCCACAGATACGCAGTATTTT. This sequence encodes CSADGTSGGATDTQYF.

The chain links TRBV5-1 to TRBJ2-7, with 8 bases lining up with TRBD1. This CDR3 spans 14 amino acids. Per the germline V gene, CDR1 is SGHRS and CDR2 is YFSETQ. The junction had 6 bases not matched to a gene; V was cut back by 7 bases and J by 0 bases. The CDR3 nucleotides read TGCGCCAGCGGAGGACAGGGCAACTCCTACGAGCAGTACTTC. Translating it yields CASGGQGNSYEQYF.

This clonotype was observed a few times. CDR3 coding DNA: TGTGCCAGCAAAGAACAGGGCACATATGGCTACACCTTC. Encoded protein: CASKEQGTYGYTF. The chain carries TRBV6-1 and TRBJ1-2, with D tentatively TRBD1 (6 bases). The CDR3 has 13 residues. Trimming stripped 7 bases from V and 5 bases from J, with 14 bases between. Germline CDR1 reads MNHNS; CDR2 reads SASEGT.

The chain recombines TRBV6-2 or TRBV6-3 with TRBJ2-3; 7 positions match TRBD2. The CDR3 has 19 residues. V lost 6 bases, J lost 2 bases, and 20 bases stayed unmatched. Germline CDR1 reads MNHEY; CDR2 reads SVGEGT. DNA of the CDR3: TGTGCCAGCAGCTTTCCTGGACTAGGAATCTCCGCCATCACAGATACGCAGTATTTT. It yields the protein CASSFPGLGISAITDTQYF.

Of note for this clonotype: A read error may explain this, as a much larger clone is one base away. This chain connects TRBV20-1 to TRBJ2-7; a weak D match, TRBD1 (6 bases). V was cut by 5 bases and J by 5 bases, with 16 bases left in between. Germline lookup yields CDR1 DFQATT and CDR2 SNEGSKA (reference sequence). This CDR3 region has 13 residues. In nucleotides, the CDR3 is TGCAGTGCTCCAGGACAGTGCTTGAACGAGCAGTACTTC. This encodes CSAPGQCLNEQYF.

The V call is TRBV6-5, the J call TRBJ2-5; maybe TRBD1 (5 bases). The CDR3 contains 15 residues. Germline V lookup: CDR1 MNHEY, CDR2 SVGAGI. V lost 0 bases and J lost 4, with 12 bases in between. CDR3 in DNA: TGTGCCAGCAGTTACTCAGGGGCTGTGGGAGAGACCCAGTACTTC. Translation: CASSYSGAVGETQYF.

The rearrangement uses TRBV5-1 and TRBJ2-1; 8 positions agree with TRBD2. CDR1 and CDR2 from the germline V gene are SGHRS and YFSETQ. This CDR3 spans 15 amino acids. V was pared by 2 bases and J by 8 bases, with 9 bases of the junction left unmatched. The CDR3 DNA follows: TGCGCCAGCAGCTTTTTCGGGGGGGCCATGTATGAGCAGTTCTTC. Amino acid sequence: CASSFFGGAMYEQFF.

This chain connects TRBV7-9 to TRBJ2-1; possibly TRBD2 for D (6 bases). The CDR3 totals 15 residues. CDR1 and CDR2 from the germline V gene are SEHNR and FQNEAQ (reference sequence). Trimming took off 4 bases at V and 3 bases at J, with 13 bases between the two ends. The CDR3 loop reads CASSSLKEGYNEQFF. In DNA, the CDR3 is TGTGCCAGCAGCTCCCTCAAGGAGGGCTACAATGAGCAGTTCTTC. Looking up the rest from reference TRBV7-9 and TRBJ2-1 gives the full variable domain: DTGVSQNPRHKITKRGQNVTFRCDPISEHNRLYWYRQTLGQGPEFLTYFQNEAQLEKSRLLSDRFSAERPKGSFSTLEIQRTEQGDSAMYLCASSSLKEGYNEQFFGPGTRLTVL.

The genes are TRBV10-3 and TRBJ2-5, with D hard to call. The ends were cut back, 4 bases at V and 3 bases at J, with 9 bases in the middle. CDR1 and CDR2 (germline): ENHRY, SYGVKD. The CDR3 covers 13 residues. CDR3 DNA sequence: TGTGCCATCAGTGCTAGGAAAGAAGAGACCCAGTACTTC. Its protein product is CAISARKEETQYF.

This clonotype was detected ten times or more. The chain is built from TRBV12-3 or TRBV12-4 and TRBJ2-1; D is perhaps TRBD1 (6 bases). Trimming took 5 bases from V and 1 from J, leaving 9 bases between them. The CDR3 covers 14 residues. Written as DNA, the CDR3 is TGTGCCAGCAGTCAACAGGGTTCCTACAATGAGCAGTTCTTC. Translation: CASSQQGSYNEQFF.

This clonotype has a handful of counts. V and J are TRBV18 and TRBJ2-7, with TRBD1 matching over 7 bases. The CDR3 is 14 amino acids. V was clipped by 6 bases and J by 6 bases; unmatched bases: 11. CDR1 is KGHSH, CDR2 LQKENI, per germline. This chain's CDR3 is CASSRTDRTGEQYF. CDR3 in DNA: TGTGCCAGCTCGAGGACGGACAGGACGGGCGAGCAGTACTTC.

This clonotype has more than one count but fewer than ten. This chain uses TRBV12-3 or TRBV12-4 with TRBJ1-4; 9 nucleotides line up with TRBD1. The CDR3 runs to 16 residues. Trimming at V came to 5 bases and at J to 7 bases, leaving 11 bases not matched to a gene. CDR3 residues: CASSNSGDRGFEKLFF. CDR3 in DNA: TGTGCCAGCAGTAATTCGGGAGACAGGGGGTTTGAAAAACTGTTTTTT.

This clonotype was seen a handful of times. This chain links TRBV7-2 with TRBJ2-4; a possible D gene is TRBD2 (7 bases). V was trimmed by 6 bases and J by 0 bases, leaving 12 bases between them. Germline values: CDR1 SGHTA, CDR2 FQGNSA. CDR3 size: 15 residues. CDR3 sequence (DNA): TGTGCCAGCAGGGGGGGGCGTGAAGCCAAAAACATTCAGTACTTC. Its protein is CASRGGREAKNIQYF.

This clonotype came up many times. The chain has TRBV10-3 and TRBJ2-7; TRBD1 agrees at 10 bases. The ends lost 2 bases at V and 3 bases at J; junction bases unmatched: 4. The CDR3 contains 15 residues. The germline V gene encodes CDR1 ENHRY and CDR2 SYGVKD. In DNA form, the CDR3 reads TGTGCCATCAGTGAGCCGGGACAGGGGAACTACGAGCAGTACTTC. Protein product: CAISEPGQGNYEQYF.

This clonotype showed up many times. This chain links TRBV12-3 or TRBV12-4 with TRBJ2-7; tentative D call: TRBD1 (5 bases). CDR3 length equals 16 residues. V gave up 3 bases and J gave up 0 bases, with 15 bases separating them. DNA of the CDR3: TGTGCCAGCAGTTTTGGCCAACCGACAGACTCCTACGAGCAGTACTTC. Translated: CASSFGQPTDSYEQYF.

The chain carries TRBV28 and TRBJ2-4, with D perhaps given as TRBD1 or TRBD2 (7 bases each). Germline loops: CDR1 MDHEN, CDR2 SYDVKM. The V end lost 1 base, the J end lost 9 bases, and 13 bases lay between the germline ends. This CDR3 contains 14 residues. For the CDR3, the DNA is TGTGCCAGCAGTTTATCAGGCAGGGGGGGCATTCAGTACTTC. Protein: CASSLSGRGGIQYF.

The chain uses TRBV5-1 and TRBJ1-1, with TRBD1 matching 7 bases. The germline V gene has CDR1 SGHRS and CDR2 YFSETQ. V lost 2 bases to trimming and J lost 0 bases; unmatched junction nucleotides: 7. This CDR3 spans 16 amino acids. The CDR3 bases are TGCGCCAGCAGCTTAACAGGGGTTCGGATGAACACTGAAGCTTTCTTT. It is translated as CASSLTGVRMNTEAFF.

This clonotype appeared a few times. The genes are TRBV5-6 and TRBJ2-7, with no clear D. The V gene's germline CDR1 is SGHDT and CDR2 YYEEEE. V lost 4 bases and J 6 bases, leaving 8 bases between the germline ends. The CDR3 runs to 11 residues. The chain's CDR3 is CASSTPGEQYF. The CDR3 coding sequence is TGTGCCAGCAGCACTCCAGGCGAGCAGTACTTC.

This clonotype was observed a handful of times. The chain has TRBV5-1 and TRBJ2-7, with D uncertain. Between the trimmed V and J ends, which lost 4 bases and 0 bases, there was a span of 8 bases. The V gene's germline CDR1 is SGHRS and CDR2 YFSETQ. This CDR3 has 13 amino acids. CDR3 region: CASSLWDSYEQYF. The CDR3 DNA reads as TGCGCCAGCAGCCTGTGGGACTCCTACGAGCAGTACTTC. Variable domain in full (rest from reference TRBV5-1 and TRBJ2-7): KAGVTQTPRYLIKTRGQQVTLSCSPISGHRSVSWYQQTPGQGLQFLFEYFSETQRNKGNFPGRFSGRQFSNSRSEMNVSTLELGDSALYLCASSLWDSYEQYFGPGTRLTVT.